These T cell receptor beta chains were read from a single sample in a study of blood T cell repertoires in COVID-19. Using immunoSEQ multiplex PCR, the repertoire was profiled, and TCRdb retains in-frame clones only, with some absent. The sample holds roughly 220,000 clones, about four fifths seen once. The sequencing input was PBMCs or T cells enriched from blood (not recorded which). These receptors were collected from a woman in her 40s with acute COVID-19. Both conserved end residues are part of each CDR3. D genes are given only for firm matches. Clone size is not always given. Where it is, it says once, few, many or a class for expanded clones.

NA,TRBV2,TRBJ2-5,NA,16,TGTGCCAGCAGTAAACAACCGGCGGGAAAGCAAGAGACCCAGTACTTC,CASSKQPAGKQETQYF
NA,TRBV7-2,TRBJ1-2,NA,13,TGTGCCAGCAGCCGACAGTCGGCTGGGGGCTACACCTTC,CASSRQSAGGYTF
TRBD1,TRBV18,TRBJ2-7,NA,16,TGTGCCAGCTCACCACGAAGCCAGGGGGCTGGCGACGAGCAGTACTTC,CASSPRSQGAGDEQYF
NA,TRBV11-2,TRBJ1-3,few,16,TGTGCCAGCACGCGCATTGCGGGCCACACTGGAAACACCATATATTTT,CASTRIAGHTGNTIYF
TRBD2,TRBV7-2,TRBJ2-1,NA,16,TGTGCCAGCAGCTCCGGGACTAGCGGGAGTGGCTATGAGCAGTTCTTC,CASSSGTSGSGYEQFF
NA,TRBV30,TRBJ1-1,NA,13,TGTGCCTGGAGTGCCTTCCTACGGGTGTCAGCTTTCTTT,CAWSAFLRVSAFF
NA,TRBV6-5,TRBJ1-4,NA,15,TGTGCCAGCCGTCGCGGGGGCCAGGGAGGAGAAAAACTGTTTTTT,CASRRGGQGGEKLFF
NA,TRBV15,TRBJ1-3,few,15,TGTGCCACCAGCAGAGATAGGCAGGGAGGAAACACCATATATTTT,CATSRDRQGGNTIYF
NA,TRBV3-1/TRBV3-2,TRBJ1-6,few,15,TGTGCCAGCAGCCAAGGGCAGGGAAAGAATTCACCCCTCCACTTT,CASSQGQGKNSPLHF
NA,TRBV19,TRBJ1-1,NA,17,TGTGCCAGTAAGATATCCCTTATGGGGGGGCGCGTCACTGAAGCTTTCTTT,CASKISLMGGRVTEAFF
NA,TRBV21-1,TRBJ2-6,NA,16,TGTGCCCGACGCGACAGGGGAAGCTCTGGGGCCAACGTCCTGACTTTC,CARRDRGSSGANVLTF
NA,TRBV9,TRBJ2-7,NA,13,TGTGCCAGCAGCAGCGGACTCGTCGGCGAGCAGTACTTC,CASSSGLVGEQYF
TRBD2,TRBV5-1,TRBJ2-1,NA,13,TGCGCCAGCAGCTTGGTAAGCGGGGGGGAGCAGTTCTTC,CASSLVSGGEQFF
NA,TRBV12-3/TRBV12-4,TRBJ2-3,NA,12,TGTGCCAGCAGCTCCAGGGCTGATACGCAGTATTTT,CASSSRADTQYF
NA,TRBV9,TRBJ2-5,NA,12,TGTGCCAGCAGCGTAGGGGGCGAGACCCAGTACTTC,CASSVGGETQYF
NA,TRBV7-4,TRBJ1-3,few,16,TGTGCCAGCAGCTCAAGCCCGGGGTCCCTCGAGGACACCATATATTTT,CASSSSPGSLEDTIYF
NA,TRBV7-8,TRBJ1-5,few,15,TGTGCCAGCAGCCGGGGGGGGCAGGGCGGTCAGCCCCAGCATTTT,CASSRGGQGGQPQHF
TRBD1,TRBV28,TRBJ1-1,NA,16,TGTGCCAGCAGAAAACGAAAACAGGGGGCCGGCACTGAAGCTTTCTTT,CASRKRKQGAGTEAFF
NA,TRBV2,TRBJ1-2,NA,15,TGTGCCAGCAGTGAGGGAACCCGCGGGGGCTATGGCTACACCTTC,CASSEGTRGGYGYTF
NA,TRBV5-8,TRBJ1-2,NA,12,TGTGCCATCTCGTCTCTGTACTATGGCTACACCTTC,CAISSLYYGYTF
NA,TRBV7-2,TRBJ2-3,NA,12,TGTGCCAGCAGCTCTTACACAGATACGCAGTATTTT,CASSSYTDTQYF
TRBD1,TRBV10-2,TRBJ1-1,NA,17,TGCGCCAGCAGTGAGCCCTGGACAGGGGGAATGAACACTGAAGCTTTCTTT,CASSEPWTGGMNTEAFF
TRBD1,TRBV28,TRBJ1-2,NA,14,TGTGCCAGCAGTATGGTTACAGGGGTCTATGGCTACACCTTC,CASSMVTGVYGYTF
NA,TRBV5-5,TRBJ2-2,NA,13,TGTGCCAGCAGCTTGGCCCAGGGGGGCGCGCTGTTTTTT,CASSLAQGGALFF
NA,TRBV7-2,TRBJ2-6,NA,15,TGTGCCAGCAGCTTACTCACTACTGGGGCCAACGTCCTGACTTTC,CASSLLTTGANVLTF
TRBD2,TRBV6-4,TRBJ2-2,NA,14,TGTGCCAGCAGGACTAGCGGTAACACCGGGGAGCTGTTTTTT,CASRTSGNTGELFF
NA,TRBV3-1/TRBV3-2,TRBJ1-2,once,14,TGTGCCAGCAGCCAAGATCTAGGTGGCTATGGCTACACCTTC,CASSQDLGGYGYTF
NA,TRBV11-2,TRBJ1-1,NA,16,TGTGCCAGCAGCCCCGGGACACTCCCCTGGGGCACTGAAGCTTTCTTT,CASSPGTLPWGTEAFF
NA,TRBV27,TRBJ2-2,NA,15,TGTGCCAGCAGTTTATCCCCAGGGGTAACCGGGGAGCTGTTTTTT,CASSLSPGVTGELFF
NA,TRBV4-3,TRBJ2-5,few,13,TGCGCCAGCAGCCAAAACCAGAGGGAGACCCAGTACTTC,CASSQNQRETQYF
TRBD2,TRBV5-1,TRBJ2-5,NA,16,TGCGCCAGCAGCCTGCAAGCGGGGGGGCCGGGAGAGACCCAGTACTTC,CASSLQAGGPGETQYF
NA,TRBV19,TRBJ1-3,NA,15,TGTGCCAGTAGCCTACAGGATCTTCCTGGAAACACCATATATTTT,CASSLQDLPGNTIYF
TRBD1,TRBV24-1,TRBJ1-2,few,16,TGTGCCACCAGTTTCCTTACCCGGACAGGGGTCTATGGCTACACCTTC,CATSFLTRTGVYGYTF
NA,TRBV4-2,TRBJ2-6,few,15,TGTGCCAGCAGCCCTACAGGGACCGGGGCCAACGTCCTGACTTTC,CASSPTGTGANVLTF
TRBD1,TRBV27,TRBJ2-1,NA,17,TGTGCCAGCAGTTTCTACAACCGGGACAGGGGGTACAATGAGCAGTTCTTC,CASSFYNRDRGYNEQFF
NA,TRBV16,TRBJ2-7,NA,16,TGTGCCAGCAGCCAATTGAACAGGGCAACGTCCTACGAGCAGTACTTC,CASSQLNRATSYEQYF
TRBD1,TRBV7-3,TRBJ2-6,few,17,TGTGCCAGCAGCTCTCAGGGGGCCCTCTCTGGGGCCAACGTCCTGACTTTC,CASSSQGALSGANVLTF
TRBD2,TRBV11-2,TRBJ2-2,few,17,TGTGCCAGCAGTTTGAGGCCCGGGACTAGCGCCACCGGGGAGCTGTTTTTT,CASSLRPGTSATGELFF
TRBD1,TRBV19,TRBJ2-7,NA,15,TGTGCCAGTAGCCCATATGGGACAGACTCCTACGAGCAGTACTTC,CASSPYGTDSYEQYF
NA,TRBV19,TRBJ2-3,NA,16,TGTGCCAGTAGCCTTCACGGGGGAGGCAGTCCAGATACGCAGTATTTT,CASSLHGGGSPDTQYF
TRBD1,TRBV29-1,TRBJ1-1,NA,16,TGCAGCGTTGAAGATTTCGGTCGACAGGGGGACACTGAAGCTTTCTTT,CSVEDFGRQGDTEAFF
TRBD2,TRBV18,TRBJ2-7,NA,16,TGTGCCAGCTCACCTGCGGCCAGCGGGAGATCGGGCGAGCAGTACTTC,CASSPAASGRSGEQYF
NA,TRBV7-2,TRBJ1-2,NA,15,TGTGCCAGCAGCTTAGAAAGGACAGCGTCACTCGGCTACACCTTC,CASSLERTASLGYTF
NA,TRBV7-9,TRBJ1-6,NA,15,TGTGCCAGCAGCTCCTCAAGCCATGGTAATTCACCCCTCCACTTT,CASSSSSHGNSPLHF
NA,TRBV2,TRBJ1-2,NA,13,TGTGCCAGCAGTGAGACATCCTTCTATGGCTACACCTTC,CASSETSFYGYTF
TRBD1,TRBV18,TRBJ1-1,NA,15,TGTGCCAGCTCACCTGGGACAGGGGCATACACTGAAGCTTTCTTT,CASSPGTGAYTEAFF
NA,TRBV11-3,TRBJ1-1,NA,14,TGTGCCAGCAGCCCTGGACACTCGAACACTGAAGCTTTCTTT,CASSPGHSNTEAFF
NA,TRBV28,TRBJ1-2,NA,13,TGTGCCAGCAGCCTTGGACAAAACTATGGCTACACCTTC,CASSLGQNYGYTF
TRBD2,TRBV3-1/TRBV3-2,TRBJ2-1,few,15,TGTGCCAGCAGCCCCGGGACTAGAAGCCACAATGAGCAGTTCTTC,CASSPGTRSHNEQFF
NA,TRBV24-1,TRBJ1-2,once,12,TGTGCCACCAGTGTGGGGGCTTATGGCTACACCTTC,CATSVGAYGYTF
TRBD1,TRBV29-1,TRBJ1-5,NA,14,TGCAGCGTAACAGGGGCTTCTGACAATCAGCCCCAGCATTTT,CSVTGASDNQPQHF
TRBD2,TRBV19,TRBJ2-4,NA,19,TGTGCCAGTAGTATAACTGGTAGCGGGGGCCATCAAGCCAAAAACATTCAGTACTTC,CASSITGSGGHQAKNIQYF
NA,TRBV4-1,TRBJ2-3,NA,16,TGCGCCAGCAGCCCTCTCCCGGGAGCTCCCACAGATACGCAGTATTTT,CASSPLPGAPTDTQYF
TRBD1,TRBV30,TRBJ2-7,NA,13,TGTGCCTGGACGGACGGGACAGTGGGGGCGCAGTACTTC,CAWTDGTVGAQYF
TRBD2,TRBV7-2,TRBJ2-1,NA,16,TGTGCCAGCAGCTTAGTTTCCAGCGGGGGGGGCAATGAGCAGTTCTTC,CASSLVSSGGGNEQFF
NA,TRBV6-1,TRBJ2-7,NA,14,TGTGCCAGCAGTGAAGCGGAGCCCGCCTACGAGCAGTACTTC,CASSEAEPAYEQYF
NA,TRBV11-2,TRBJ1-6,NA,16,TGTGCCAGCAGCCTCCGACAGAGCTCCTATAATTCACCCCTCCACTTT,CASSLRQSSYNSPLHF
NA,TRBV3-1/TRBV3-2,TRBJ1-1,NA,15,TGTGCCAGCAGCCAAGTGAGCGGGGGCCACACTGAAGCTTTCTTT,CASSQVSGGHTEAFF
NA,TRBV2,TRBJ1-3,few,13,TGTGCCAGCCCCTCCAGGGCTGGAAACACCATATATTTT,CASPSRAGNTIYF
TRBD1,TRBV28,TRBJ1-5,few,14,TGTGCCAGCAGAGAGACAGGGGGCAATCAGCCCCAGCATTTT,CASRETGGNQPQHF